This T cell receptor beta chain was recorded in a study of early T cells in non-severe SARS-CoV-2 infection. Whole-study results and caveats: Matches to VDJdb favored anti-spike CD8 responses and missed private and CD4 specificities.

Each cDNA molecule carried a unique molecular identifier. One entry per CDR3 protein, called by TCRdb with MiXCR from the 5' RACE reads. This sample has under 90,000 distinct CDR3 sequences, with approximately 14% found just once. The CDR3 covers 15 residues. V shed 6 bases and J shed 5 bases, with 19 bases lying between them. Germline V gene sequence: CDR1 SGHAT, CDR2 FQNNGV. The table lists this clonotype with a count of one. Its antigen is unknown. Sequencing was performed on whole blood. J is TRBJ1-1 and V is TRBV11-2; possibly TRBD1 for D (5 bases). The origin of this receptor is an adult who was a healthcare worker with PCR-confirmed SARS-CoV-2 infection or an uninfected control (not recorded which). CDR3 amino acids: CASRNGAQVRTEAFF. CDR3 DNA: TGTGCCAGCAGGAATGGGGCGCAGGTTAGAACTGAAGCTTTCTTT.